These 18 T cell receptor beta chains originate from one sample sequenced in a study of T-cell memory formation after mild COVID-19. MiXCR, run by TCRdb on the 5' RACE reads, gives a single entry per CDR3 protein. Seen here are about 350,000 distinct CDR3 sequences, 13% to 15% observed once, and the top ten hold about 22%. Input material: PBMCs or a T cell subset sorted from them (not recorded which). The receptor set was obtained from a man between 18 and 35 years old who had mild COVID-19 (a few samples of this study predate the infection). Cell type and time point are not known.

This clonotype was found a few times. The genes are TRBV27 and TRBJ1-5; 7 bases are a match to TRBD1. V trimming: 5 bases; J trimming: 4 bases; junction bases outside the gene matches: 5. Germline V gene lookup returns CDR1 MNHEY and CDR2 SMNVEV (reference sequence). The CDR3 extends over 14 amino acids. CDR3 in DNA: TGTGCCAGCAGTACACAGGGGTTTAATCAGCCCCAGCATTTT. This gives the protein CASSTQGFNQPQHF.

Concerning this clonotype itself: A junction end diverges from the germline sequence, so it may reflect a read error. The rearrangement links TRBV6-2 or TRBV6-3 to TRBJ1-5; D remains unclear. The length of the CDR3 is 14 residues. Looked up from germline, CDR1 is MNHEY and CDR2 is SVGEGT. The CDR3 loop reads CVSSYYYSNQPQHF. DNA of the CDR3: TGTGTCAGCAGTTACTATTATAGCAATCAGCCCCAGCATTTT.

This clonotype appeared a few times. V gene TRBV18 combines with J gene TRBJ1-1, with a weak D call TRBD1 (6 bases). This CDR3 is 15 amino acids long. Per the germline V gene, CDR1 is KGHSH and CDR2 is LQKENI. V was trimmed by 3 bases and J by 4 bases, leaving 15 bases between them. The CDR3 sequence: CASSPPTGYGTEAFF. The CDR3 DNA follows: TGTGCCAGCTCACCCCCCACAGGGTACGGCACTGAAGCTTTCTTT.

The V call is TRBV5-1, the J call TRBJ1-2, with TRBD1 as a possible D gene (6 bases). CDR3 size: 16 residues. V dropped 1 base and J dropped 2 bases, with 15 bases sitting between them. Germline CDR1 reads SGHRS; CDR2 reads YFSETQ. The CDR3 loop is CASSLRPRGTNYGYTF. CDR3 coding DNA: TGCGCCAGCAGCTTGCGACCCAGGGGTACAAACTATGGCTACACCTTC.

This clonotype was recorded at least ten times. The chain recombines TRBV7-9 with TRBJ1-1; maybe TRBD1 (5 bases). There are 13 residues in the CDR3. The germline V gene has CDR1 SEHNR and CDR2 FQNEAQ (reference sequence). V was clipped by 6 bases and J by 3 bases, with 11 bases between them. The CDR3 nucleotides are TGTGCCAGCAGATATGAGGGGTACACTGAAGCTTTCTTT. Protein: CASRYEGYTEAFF.

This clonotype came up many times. Written as DNA, the CDR3 is TGTGCCAGCAGTTACGCGGAGGATGAGCAGTTCTTC. It codes for CASSYAEDEQFF. The chain employs TRBV6-2 or TRBV6-3 and TRBJ2-1; D is possibly TRBD2 (5 bases). The V gene's germline CDR1 is MNHEY and CDR2 SVGEGT. CDR3 length: 12 amino acids. V was shortened by 2 bases and J by 8 bases, with 7 bases between the two germline ends.

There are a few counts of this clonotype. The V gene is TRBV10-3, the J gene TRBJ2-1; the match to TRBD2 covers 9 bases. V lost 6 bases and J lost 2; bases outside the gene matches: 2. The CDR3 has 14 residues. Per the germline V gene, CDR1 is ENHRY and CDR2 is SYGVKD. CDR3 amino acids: CAIRRGGPYNEQFF. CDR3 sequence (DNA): TGTGCCATCAGGCGGGGGGGCCCCTACAATGAGCAGTTCTTC.

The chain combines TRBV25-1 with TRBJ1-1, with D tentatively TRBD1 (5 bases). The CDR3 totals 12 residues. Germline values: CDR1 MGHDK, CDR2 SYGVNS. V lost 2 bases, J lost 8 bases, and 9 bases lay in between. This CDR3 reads CASSEQGREAFF. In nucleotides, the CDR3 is TGTGCCAGCAGTGAACAGGGCAGAGAAGCTTTCTTT.

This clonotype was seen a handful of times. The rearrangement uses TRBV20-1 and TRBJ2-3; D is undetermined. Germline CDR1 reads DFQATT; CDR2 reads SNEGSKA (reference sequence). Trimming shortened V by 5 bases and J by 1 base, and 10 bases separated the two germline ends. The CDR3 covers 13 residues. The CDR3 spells CSAGRRGTDTQYF. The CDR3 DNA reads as TGCAGTGCTGGACGAAGAGGCACAGATACGCAGTATTTT.

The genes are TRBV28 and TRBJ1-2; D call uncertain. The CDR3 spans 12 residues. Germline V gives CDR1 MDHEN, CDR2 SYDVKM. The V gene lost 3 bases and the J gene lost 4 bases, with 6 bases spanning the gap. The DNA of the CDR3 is TGTGCCAGCAGTTTTAGTGGCTATGGCTACACCTTC. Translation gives CASSFSGYGYTF.

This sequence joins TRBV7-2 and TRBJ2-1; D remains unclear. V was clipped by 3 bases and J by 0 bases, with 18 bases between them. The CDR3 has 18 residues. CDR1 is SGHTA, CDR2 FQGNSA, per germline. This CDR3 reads CASSFPFQRPSSYNEQFF. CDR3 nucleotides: TGTGCCAGCAGCTTCCCTTTTCAAAGACCGAGCTCCTACAATGAGCAGTTCTTC. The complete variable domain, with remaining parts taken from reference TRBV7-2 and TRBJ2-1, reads GAGVSQSPSNKVTEKGKDVELRCDPISGHTALYWYRQSLGQGLEFLIYFQGNSAPDKSGLPSDRFSAERTGGSVSTLTIQRTQQEDSAVYLCASSFPFQRPSSYNEQFFGPGTRLTVL.

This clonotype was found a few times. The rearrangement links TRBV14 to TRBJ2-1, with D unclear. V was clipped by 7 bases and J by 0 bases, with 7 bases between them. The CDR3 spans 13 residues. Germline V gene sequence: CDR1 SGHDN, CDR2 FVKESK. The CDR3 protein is CASTMSSYNEQFF. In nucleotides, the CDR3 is TGTGCCAGCACTATGAGCTCCTACAATGAGCAGTTCTTC.

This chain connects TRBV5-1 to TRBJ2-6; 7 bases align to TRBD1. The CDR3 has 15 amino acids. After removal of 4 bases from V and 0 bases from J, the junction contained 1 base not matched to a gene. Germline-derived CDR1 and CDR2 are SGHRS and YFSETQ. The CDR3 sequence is CASSAGGSGANVLTF. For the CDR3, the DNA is TGCGCCAGCAGCGCAGGGGGCTCTGGGGCCAACGTCCTGACTTTC. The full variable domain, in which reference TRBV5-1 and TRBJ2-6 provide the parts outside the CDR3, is KAGVTQTPRYLIKTRGQQVTLSCSPISGHRSVSWYQQTPGQGLQFLFEYFSETQRNKGNFPGRFSGRQFSNSRSEMNVSTLELGDSALYLCASSAGGSGANVLTFGAGSRLTVL.

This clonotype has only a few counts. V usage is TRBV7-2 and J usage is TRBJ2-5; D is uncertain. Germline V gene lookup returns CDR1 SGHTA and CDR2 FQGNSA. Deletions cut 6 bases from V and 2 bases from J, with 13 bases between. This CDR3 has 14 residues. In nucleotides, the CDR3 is TGTGCCAGCAGGCCAACTGCTGTGCAAGAGACCCAGTACTTC. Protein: CASRPTAVQETQYF.

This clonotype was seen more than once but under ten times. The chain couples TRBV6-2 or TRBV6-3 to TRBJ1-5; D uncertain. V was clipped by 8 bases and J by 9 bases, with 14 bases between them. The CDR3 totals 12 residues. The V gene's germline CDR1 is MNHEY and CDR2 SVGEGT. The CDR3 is CASRAGSGPQHF. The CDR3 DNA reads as TGTGCCAGCCGTGCCGGGTCAGGGCCCCAGCATTTT.

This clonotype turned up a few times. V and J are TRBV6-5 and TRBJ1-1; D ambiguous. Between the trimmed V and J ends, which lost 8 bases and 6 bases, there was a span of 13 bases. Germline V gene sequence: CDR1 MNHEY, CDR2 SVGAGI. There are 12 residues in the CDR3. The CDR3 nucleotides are TGTGCCAGCGGGGTTCGGATGGCTGAAGCTTTCTTT. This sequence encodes CASGVRMAEAFF.

The CDR3 DNA sequence: TGTGCCAGCAGCTTGGGGCTCCACGAGCAGTACTTC. Amino acids: CASSLGLHEQYF. The J gene is TRBJ2-7, the V gene TRBV5-6; D call uncertain. Between the trimmed V and J ends, which lost 0 bases and 5 bases, there was a span of 6 bases. Per germline, CDR1 SGHDT and CDR2 YYEEEE. This CDR3 is built from 12 residues.

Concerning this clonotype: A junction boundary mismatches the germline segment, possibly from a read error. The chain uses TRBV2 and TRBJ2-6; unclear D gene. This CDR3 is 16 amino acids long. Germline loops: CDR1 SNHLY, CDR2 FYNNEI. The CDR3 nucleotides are TGTGCCAGCAGAGAAGAGGTACTCTCTGGGGCCAACGTCCTGACTTTC. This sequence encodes CASREEVLSGANVLTF.